Each of the 5 T cell receptor beta chains below was sequenced from the same sample in a study of T cell clonotyping in hematopoietic cell transplantation. Some clones are missing from TCRdb's copy, which holds only in-frame ones; the method was immunoSEQ multiplex PCR. The sample yields some 30,000 clones, 60% to 80% seen once. Time point here: recipient sample about 28 days before transplant, after cytoreduction. The specimen was peripheral blood mononuclear cells, collected before stem cell transplant. The receptors derive from a man aged 50 or older with myelodysplastic syndrome. Some clones in this sample may be carry-over from other donors' samples.

The chain combines TRBV30 with TRBJ2-1, with 10 nucleotides matching TRBD1. The CDR3 sequence is 16 residues long. CDR1 is GTSNPN and CDR2 is SVGIG in the germline V gene (reference sequence). Losses at the gene ends were 2 bases for V and 5 bases for J; bases not matched to a gene: 9. As DNA, the CDR3 is TGTGCCTGGAGTCACCGCCTAGGGACAGGGGACAATGAGCAGTTCTTC. Its protein product is CAWSHRLGTGDNEQFF.

The rearrangement links TRBV28 to TRBJ1-2; no reliable D call. Germline CDR1 reads MDHEN; CDR2 reads SYDVKM. Trimming took off 4 bases at V and 7 bases at J, with 13 bases between the two ends. The CDR3 totals 13 residues. CDR3 sequence (DNA): TGTGCCAGCAGTTCCCCGGTTGGCGGTGGCTACACCTTC. Its translation is CASSSPVGGGYTF.

The CDR3 sequence is CAISLGANTGELFF. As DNA, the CDR3 is TGTGCCATCAGCCTCGGGGCGAACACCGGGGAGCTGTTTTTT. V is TRBV10-3 and J is TRBJ2-2; D perhaps matches TRBD2 (5 bases). The CDR3 consists of 14 residues. Germline CDR1 and CDR2: ENHRY and SYGVKD. V was pared by 6 bases and J by 0 bases, with 8 bases between.

CDR3 region: CASSKTDALNYGYTF. DNA for the CDR3: TGTGCCAGCAGCAAAACGGACGCACTTAACTATGGCTACACCTTC. The V call is TRBV2, the J call TRBJ1-2; the D is unclear. Trimming cost V 6 bases and J 1 base, with 15 bases left between them. The CDR3 sequence is 15 residues long. Germline V CDR1 and CDR2: SNHLY, FYNNEI.

The V gene is TRBV2, the J gene TRBJ1-3; 7 nucleotides line up with TRBD1. V was pared by 5 bases and J by 3 bases, with 7 bases of the junction left unmatched. The CDR3 runs 15 residues. In germline, CDR1 is SNHLY, CDR2 FYNNEI. The CDR3 DNA is TGTGCCAGCAGTTCCGACAGGGAGATTGGAAACACCATATATTTT. It codes for CASSSDREIGNTIYF.